These 10 T cell receptor beta chains share one sample of origin, sequenced in a study of Graves' ophthalmopathy and Graves' hyperthyroidism. Transcripts of RNA were the source for amplifying TCR beta CDR3 regions. Investigators did first-round RT-PCR with HTBI primers, then second-round multiplex PCR. TCRdb reprocessed the multiplex PCR reads via MiXCR and lists one record per CDR3 protein. The table records under 200,000 distinct CDR3 sequences, roughly 37% of them present only once. The specimen was peripheral blood. The receptors stem from a woman between 40 and 55 years old with Graves' ophthalmopathy.

In its sample, this clonotype was seen many times. The gene calls are TRBV24-1 and TRBJ2-5; TRBD2 aligns across 7 bases. V shed 4 bases and J 2 bases; nucleotides not matched to a gene: 15. The CDR3 has 18 residues. CDR1 is KGHDR, CDR2 SFDVKD, per germline. CDR3 coding DNA: TGTGCCACCAGTGAGCGCCCGGGACTACGAATTGCACAAGAGACCCAGTACTTC. Translation: CATSERPGLRIAQETQYF.

The chain recombines TRBV29-1 with TRBJ2-7; D is perhaps TRBD2 (5 bases). The CDR3 loop spans 12 amino acids. Trimming removed 3 bases at V and 5 bases at J, with 11 bases between. CDR1 SQVTM and CDR2 ANQGSEA come from the germline V gene. The CDR3 reads CSVDSGGNEQYF. CDR3 coding DNA: TGCAGCGTTGATTCTGGAGGAAACGAGCAGTACTTC.

This clonotype was seen repeatedly, ten times or more. The V and J genes are TRBV20-1 and TRBJ1-3; D remains unclear. This CDR3 has 12 residues. Germline V gene lookup returns CDR1 DFQATT and CDR2 SNEGSKA (reference sequence). V lost 5 bases, J lost 4 bases, and 9 bases lay in between. CDR3 protein: CSASTTGNTIYF. For the CDR3, the DNA is TGCAGTGCTTCGACGACGGGAAACACCATATATTTT.

This clonotype was counted many times. V is TRBV27 and J is TRBJ2-7; TRBD2 might be the D (5 bases). V was clipped by 1 base and J by 3 bases, with 10 bases between them. In germline, CDR1 is MNHEY, CDR2 SMNVEV (reference sequence). This CDR3 is 14 amino acids long. Here the CDR3 DNA reads TGTGCCAGCAGTTTATGGCTGGGGAGCTACGAGCAGTACTTC. As protein: CASSLWLGSYEQYF.

This clonotype has at least ten counts. This chain joins TRBV19 and TRBJ1-3; the D is unclear. The CDR3 runs to 14 residues. Germline V gene lookup returns CDR1 LNHDA and CDR2 SQIVND (reference sequence). The germline V and J ends were trimmed by 7 bases and 0 bases, with 10 bases remaining between them. In nucleotides, the CDR3 is TGTGCCAGTAAGAACCCCGCCTCTGGAAACACCATATATTTT. Translation: CASKNPASGNTIYF.

CDR3 sequence (DNA): TGCAGCGTACTAGGAAGGGGAAACACCATATATTTT. It is translated as CSVLGRGNTIYF. The V and J genes are TRBV29-1 and TRBJ1-3; D is ambiguous. V was pared by 6 bases and J by 4 bases, with 10 bases between. Per germline, CDR1 SQVTM and CDR2 ANQGSEA. The CDR3 runs to 12 residues.

About this clonotype itself: At one boundary the junction diverges from the germline segment, which might be a read error. The rearrangement joins TRBV6-2 or TRBV6-3 to TRBJ2-2, with D possibly matching TRBD1 (6 bases). The CDR3 is 13 residues long. In germline, CDR1 is MNHEY, CDR2 SVGEGT. CDR3 bases: TGCGCCAGCAGCCAACAGGGTTCCGGGGAGCTGTTTTTT. This codes for CASSQQGSGELFF.

This clonotype was observed many times. The rearrangement joins TRBV7-2 to TRBJ1-1; no firm D call. The length of the CDR3 is 16 residues. Trimming stripped 0 bases from V and 1 base from J, with 12 bases between. In germline, CDR1 is SGHTA, CDR2 FQGNSA. The CDR3 coding sequence is TGTGCCAGCAGCTTAGCGCTGGGTCCTCGGAACACTGAAGCTTTCTTT. Translation gives CASSLALGPRNTEAFF. Full variable domain (rest looked up from reference TRBV7-2 and TRBJ1-1): GAGVSQSPSNKVTEKGKDVELRCDPISGHTALYWYRQSLGQGLEFLIYFQGNSAPDKSGLPSDRFSAERTGGSVSTLTIQRTQQEDSAVYLCASSLALGPRNTEAFFGQGTRLTVV.

There are many counts of this clonotype. V and J are TRBV5-6 and TRBJ1-2; D unresolved. V was shortened by 2 bases and J by 4 bases, with 18 bases between the two germline ends. The CDR3 totals 16 residues. In germline, CDR1 is SGHDT, CDR2 YYEEEE. The CDR3 spells CASSFGRRLDLYGYTF. CDR3 DNA: TGTGCCAGCAGCTTCGGTCGGCGACTCGATCTCTATGGCTACACCTTC. The whole variable domain, filled in from reference TRBV5-6 and TRBJ1-2, reads DAGVTQSPTHLIKTRGQQVTLRCSPKSGHDTVSWYQQALGQGPQFIFQYYEEEERQRGNFPDRFSGHQFPNYSSELNVNALLLGDSALYLCASSFGRRLDLYGYTFGSGTRLTVV.

The chain uses TRBV2 and TRBJ1-5; D remains unclear. This CDR3 spans 15 amino acids. Germline assignment: CDR1 SNHLY and CDR2 FYNNEI. The V gene lost 1 base and the J gene lost 7 bases, with 14 bases spanning the gap. CDR3: CASSEGEDEEQPQHF. The CDR3 DNA reads as TGTGCCAGCAGTGAAGGAGAGGATGAGGAGCAGCCCCAGCATTTT.